This TCR beta chain was identified in a study of cytomegalovirus exposure and HLA in healthy donors. The study, taken as a whole, reports: A later analysis showed TCR association rates differing by HLA locus, peaking at DRB1 and lowest at HLA-C. Among TCR beta chains, those listed as cytomegalovirus-associated numbered around 160.

This clone was recorded once. Its antigen is unidentified. PCR primers comprised 60 Vbeta and 13 Jbeta primers. Assay used: immunoSEQ multiplex PCR; TCRdb lists only in-frame clones, some missing. The table lists about 25,000 clones, roughly 73% of them singletons. The CDR3 consists of 14 residues. CDR1 SGHNT and CDR2 YYREEE come from the germline V gene (reference sequence). Trimming took 6 bases from V and 6 from J; bases not matched to a gene: 5. The sample taken for sequencing was PBMCs. The receptor was derived from a male donor in good health and CMV-seronegative. The chain combines TRBV5-4 with TRBJ2-7; the match to TRBD2 covers 14 bases. CDR3 sequence reads: CASNLGTSGSEQYF. The CDR3 DNA reads as TGTGCCAGCAACTTAGGGACTAGCGGGAGCGAGCAGTACTTC.